These T cell receptor beta chains were read from a single sample in a study of blood T cell repertoires in COVID-19. Data came from immunoSEQ multiplex PCR; TCRdb stores just in-frame clones and leaves some out. Among some 270,000 clones listed, roughly 90% were seen once. Sequenced input: PBMCs or T cells enriched from blood (not recorded which). These TCRs come from a woman aged 35 to 49 who had recovered from COVID-19. Each CDR3 is given without its conserved first and last residue.

j_gene,v_gene,CDR3aa
TRBJ1-3,TRBV25-1,ASSATGVAGNTIY
TRBJ1-2,TRBV5-1,ASSLALDYGYT
TRBJ1-2,TRBV15,ATSRDPKGVGYT
TRBJ1-4,TRBV6-5,ASRYDSTTNEKLF
TRBJ2-1,TRBV30,AWMGPAASYNEQF
TRBJ1-1,TRBV27,ASSVGQGTPLAF
TRBJ1-2,TRBV14,ASSQETGTGLGGYT
TRBJ1-4,TRBV20-1,SARGQGATNEKLF
TRBJ1-2,TRBV5-1,ASSLSSGLGGYT
TRBJ2-1,TRBV5-1,ASSFELAGEVTEQF
TRBJ2-5,TRBV5-1,ASSAGGRETQY
TRBJ2-3,TRBV19,ASSLKRGARTDTQY
TRBJ1-4,TRBV19,ASRRQMGTNEKLF
TRBJ1-2,TRBV20-1,SASNGRGYT
TRBJ1-3,TRBV7-6,ASSLAPGEGSGNTIY
TRBJ1-5,TRBV6-1,ASSKGTGGYSNQPQH
TRBJ2-5,TRBV11-2,ASSSQGLEEETQY
TRBJ1-3,TRBV7-6,ASSLRGQGRNTIY
TRBJ1-2,TRBV4-2,ASSLNREGYT
TRBJ2-5,TRBV4-2,ASSQGGFDQETQY
TRBJ1-2,TRBV5-1,ASSFGTGRDYGYT
TRBJ1-3,TRBV18,ASSPGETAGNTIY
TRBJ2-7,TRBV30,AWSPLGGGQGAREQY
TRBJ2-5,TRBV6-5,ASIRSGAGETQY
TRBJ2-3,TRBV7-7,ASSLVAGATTDTQY
TRBJ1-6,TRBV19,ASSASGGYNNSPLH
TRBJ2-7,TRBV18,ASSYRTGDYEQY
TRBJ2-3,TRBV5-4,ASSPDRATDTQY
TRBJ2-3,TRBV12-3/TRBV12-4,ASRAYGGDTQY
TRBJ2-1,TRBV5-1,ASRQLTSGSGNEQF
TRBJ1-1,TRBV7-9,ASSYRGNTEAF
TRBJ2-7,TRBV7-9,ASSPQGLAVYEQY
TRBJ2-5,TRBV5-1,ASSPVRGQETQY
TRBJ2-7,TRBV30,AWSAAGGGYEQY
TRBJ2-7,TRBV5-1,ASSEATGGAYEQY
TRBJ2-3,TRBV9,ASSPDSPSGGLSTDTQY